Below are 21 T cell receptor beta chains sequenced from a single sample in a study of blood T cell repertoires in COVID-19. The repertoire was sequenced with immunoSEQ multiplex PCR; TCRdb's copy has only in-frame clones and lacks some. This table has 90,000 to 100,000 clones, approximately 83% appearing once. The sample was peripheral blood. The receptors here all came from a man in his 60s with acute or convalescent COVID-19.

This clone was recorded a few times. The rearrangement links TRBV18 to TRBJ2-7; TRBD1 matches 9 bases. V gave up 6 bases and J gave up 3 bases; unmatched junction bases: 6. This CDR3 has 14 residues. CDR1 is KGHSH, CDR2 LQKENI, per germline. The CDR3 nucleotides read TGTGCCAGCTCCCTAACAGGGGGCCTCTACGAGCAGTACTTC. Its translation: CASSLTGGLYEQYF.

This chain joins TRBV27 and TRBJ1-4; TRBD1 aligns across 8 bases. With V trimmed by 5 bases and J by 4 bases, 9 bases remained unmatched. From germline, CDR1 is MNHEY and CDR2 SMNVEV (reference sequence). This CDR3 has 16 amino acids. CDR3 DNA sequence: TGTGCCAGCAGTCCCCAGGGGGCGGGGCGTAATGAAAAACTGTTTTTT. This encodes CASSPQGAGRNEKLFF.

This chain connects TRBV2 to TRBJ2-2; D remains ambiguous. Germline V CDR1 and CDR2: SNHLY, FYNNEI. Trimming removed 5 bases from V and 3 bases from J, with 7 bases in between. This CDR3 comprises 13 residues. Here the CDR3 DNA reads TGTGCCAGCAGTTATTCCCACACCGGGGAGCTGTTTTTT. Its protein is CASSYSHTGELFF. Full variable domain (rest looked up from reference TRBV2 and TRBJ2-2): EPEVTQTPSHQVTQMGQEVILRCVPISNHLYFYWYRQILGQKVEFLVSFYNNEISEKSEIFDDQFSVERPDGSNFTLKIRSTKLEDSAMYFCASSYSHTGELFFGEGSRLTVL.

The chain combines TRBV5-4 with TRBJ1-2; 9 nucleotides match TRBD1. Losses at the gene ends were 1 base for V and 10 bases for J; bases not matched to a gene: 11. CDR3 size: 15 residues. Per the germline V gene, CDR1 is SGHNT and CDR2 is YYREEE (reference sequence). CDR3 amino acids: CASSLLSDRGLHYTF. The CDR3 coding sequence is TGTGCCAGCAGCTTGTTGAGTGACAGGGGGTTGCACTACACCTTC.

This clone has only a few counts. This chain connects TRBV11-2 to TRBJ2-7, with 8 bases identical to TRBD1. The CDR3 has 15 residues. The germline V gene encodes CDR1 SGHAT and CDR2 FQNNGV. J was trimmed by 5 bases and V by 5 bases; bases with no gene match: 11. In nucleotides, the CDR3 is TGTGCCAGCAGCGCCATTACAGGGGGAGCAAACGAGCAGTACTTC. Its protein product is CASSAITGGANEQYF.

The chain has TRBV7-8 and TRBJ1-2; a weak D match, TRBD1 (5 bases). Looked up from germline, CDR1 is SGHVS and CDR2 is FQNEAQ. The V end lost 5 bases, the J end lost 3 bases, and 16 bases lay between the germline ends. The CDR3 runs 15 residues. The CDR3 region is CASSRHLLTDYGYTF. DNA of the CDR3: TGTGCCAGCAGCCGACACCTGCTGACAGACTATGGCTACACCTTC.

The rearrangement uses TRBV9 and TRBJ1-2; a weak D match, TRBD1 (5 bases). With 0 bases removed from V and 3 bases from J, the gap between germline ends came to 9 bases. This CDR3 has 14 residues. Germline V gives CDR1 SGDLS, CDR2 YYNGEE. CDR3 coding DNA: TGTGCCAGCAGCGTAGAGGTAGGGGACTATGGCTACACCTTC. It yields the protein CASSVEVGDYGYTF.

CDR3: CSVAEAVYKPQHF. CDR3 DNA sequence: TGCAGCGTTGCGGAGGCCGTGTATAAGCCCCAGCATTTT. The rearrangement uses TRBV29-1 and TRBJ1-5; D not certain. With 4 bases removed from V and 8 bases from J, the gap between germline ends came to 15 bases. Germline V CDR1 and CDR2: SQVTM, ANQGSEA. The CDR3 extends over 13 amino acids.

V and J are TRBV11-2 and TRBJ1-2, with a possible D match to TRBD1 (6 bases). CDR3 length equals 14 residues. Per the germline V gene, CDR1 is SGHAT and CDR2 is FQNNGV. Trimming shortened V by 5 bases and J by 6 bases, and 16 bases separated the two germline ends. CDR3 DNA: TGTGCCAGCAGCCCAAGTACAGGGATCCATGGCTACACCTTC. Encoded protein: CASSPSTGIHGYTF.

The rearrangement joins TRBV27 to TRBJ2-1, with TRBD1 as a possible D gene (6 bases). The length of the CDR3 is 14 residues. Per the germline V gene, CDR1 is MNHEY and CDR2 is SMNVEV (reference sequence). V lost 3 bases, J lost 2 bases, and 8 bases lay in between. DNA of the CDR3: TGTGCCAGCAGTTTGAGGGGGACCTACAATGAGCAGTTCTTC. It translates to CASSLRGTYNEQFF.

V and J are TRBV6-6 and TRBJ1-6; TRBD1 matches at 8 bases. CDR1 is MNHNY, CDR2 SVGAGI, per germline (reference sequence). CDR3 length: 13 residues. J lost 7 bases, V lost 10 bases, and 6 bases had no gene match. CDR3 nucleotide sequence: TGTGCCACCTCCGGACAGGGAAATTCACCCCTCCACTTT. Its protein is CATSGQGNSPLHF.

This clone has more than one count but fewer than ten. The rearrangement links TRBV12-5 to TRBJ2-2; 7 nucleotides align to TRBD1. V lost 6 bases and J lost 4; bases outside the gene matches: 5. CDR3 size: 14 residues. Per the germline V gene, CDR1 is LGHNT and CDR2 is FRNRAP. The CDR3 DNA is TGTGCTAGTGGATCACAGGGGACCACCGGGGAGCTGTTTTTT. Translation gives CASGSQGTTGELFF.

CDR3 sequence: CASSLSGADTQYF. In DNA, the CDR3 is TGTGCCAGCAGTTTATCGGGGGCAGATACGCAGTATTTT. The V and J genes are TRBV12-3 or TRBV12-4 and TRBJ2-3; D is possibly TRBD2 (6 bases). V lost 2 bases to trimming and J lost 4 bases, with 7 bases between them. CDR3 length: 13 amino acids.

The rearrangement joins TRBV5-6 to TRBJ2-5; 14 bases map to TRBD2. CDR3 size: 15 residues. Germline CDR1 and CDR2: SGHDT and YYEEEE. V lost 2 bases, J lost 8 bases, and 5 bases stayed unmatched. The chain's CDR3 is CASSFPGLAGATQYF. CDR3 DNA: TGTGCCAGCAGCTTTCCGGGACTAGCGGGGGCAACCCAGTACTTC.

The rearrangement joins TRBV5-6 to TRBJ1-1; D is undetermined. Germline values: CDR1 SGHDT, CDR2 YYEEEE. The CDR3 is 11 residues long. With 2 bases removed from V and 5 bases from J, the gap between germline ends came to 4 bases. For the CDR3, the DNA is TGTGCCAGCAGCTTCGAGACTGAAGCTTTCTTT. Encoded protein: CASSFETEAFF.

In DNA form, the CDR3 reads TGTGCCAGCTCACCGAAGGGGGCCCTACCCACAGATACGCAGTATTTT. Protein sequence: CASSPKGALPTDTQYF. The J gene is TRBJ2-3, the V gene TRBV18; 7 positions agree with TRBD1. J gave up 2 bases and V 3 bases, and 8 bases lay outside the gene matches. The CDR3 has 16 amino acids. Germline V gene data show CDR1 as KGHSH and CDR2 as LQKENI.

The V call is TRBV10-3, the J call TRBJ2-7; TRBD2 might be the D (6 bases). Germline CDR1 and CDR2: ENHRY and SYGVKD. Trimming stripped 8 bases from V and 6 bases from J, with 14 bases between. The CDR3 is 12 residues long. In DNA, the CDR3 is TGTGCCATCTCCCGGGACTCTGGCGAGCAGTACTTC. Protein sequence: CAISRDSGEQYF.

This clone appeared once. The chain joins TRBV6-1 to TRBJ1-1; D remains unclear. The V gene's germline CDR1 is MNHNS and CDR2 SASEGT. The CDR3 has 13 residues. V lost 4 bases to trimming and J lost 2 bases, with 8 bases between them. The CDR3 is CASSAGKNTEAFF. The CDR3 DNA reads TGTGCCAGCAGTGCCGGGAAAAACACTGAAGCTTTCTTT.

The chain joins TRBV7-9 to TRBJ2-1; 7 nucleotides line up with TRBD1. Trimming removed 4 bases from V and 4 bases from J; junction bases left unmatched: 7. This CDR3 region has 15 residues. CDR1 is SEHNR and CDR2 is FQNEAQ in the germline V gene (reference sequence). CDR3 in DNA: TGTGCCAGCAGCTCCGGGACAGCCTCTTACAATGAGCAGTTCTTC. Amino acids: CASSSGTASYNEQFF. Looking up the rest from reference TRBV7-9 and TRBJ2-1 gives the full variable domain: DTGVSQNPRHKITKRGQNVTFRCDPISEHNRLYWYRQTLGQGPEFLTYFQNEAQLEKSRLLSDRFSAERPKGSFSTLEIQRTEQGDSAMYLCASSSGTASYNEQFFGPGTRLTVL.

V gene TRBV19 combines with J gene TRBJ1-1, with D possibly matching TRBD1 (6 bases). CDR1 and CDR2 (germline): LNHDA, SQIVND (reference sequence). The length of the CDR3 is 13 residues. V lost 7 bases to trimming and J lost 3 bases, with 12 bases between them. CDR3 nucleotides: TGTGCCAGTATTGGACAGTCAGACACTGAAGCTTTCTTT. Its translation: CASIGQSDTEAFF.

This clone was seen many times. This chain uses TRBV27 with TRBJ2-7, with a tentative D call TRBD1 (5 bases). Germline-derived CDR1 and CDR2 are MNHEY and SMNVEV (reference sequence). V was clipped by 6 bases and J by 0 bases, with 9 bases between them. There are 13 residues in the CDR3. Written as DNA, the CDR3 is TGTGCCAGCAGCCTGACAGCCTCCTACGAGCAGTACTTC. This sequence encodes CASSLTASYEQYF.